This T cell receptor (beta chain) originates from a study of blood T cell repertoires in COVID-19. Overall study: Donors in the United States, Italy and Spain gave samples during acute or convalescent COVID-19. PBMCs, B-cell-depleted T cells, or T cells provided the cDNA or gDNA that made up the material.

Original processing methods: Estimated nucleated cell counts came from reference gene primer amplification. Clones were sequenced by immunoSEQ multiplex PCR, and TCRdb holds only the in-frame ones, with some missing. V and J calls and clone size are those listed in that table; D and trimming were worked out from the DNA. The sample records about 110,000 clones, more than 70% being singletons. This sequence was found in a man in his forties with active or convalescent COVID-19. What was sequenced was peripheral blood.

The CDR3 is CASSSFSVPNNEQFF. The CDR3 DNA reads TGCGCCAGCAGCTCTTTTAGTGTGCCAAACAATGAGCAGTTCTTC. The rearrangement joins TRBV5-1 to TRBJ2-1, with unresolved D. There are 15 residues in the CDR3. V lost 3 bases and J lost 5, with 15 bases in between. Germline-derived CDR1 and CDR2 are SGHRS and YFSETQ.